The 29 T cell receptor beta chains below all came from one sample that was sequenced in a study of neurological immune-mediated disorders. One entry per CDR3 protein results from TCRdb running MiXCR on the 5' RACE reads. The sample lists tens of thousands of distinct CDR3 sequences, more than 9.5% seen once, with about 11% in the top ten. The sample consisted of PBMCs. The receptor source for this set is a woman aged 55-75 years with HTLV-1-associated myelopathy (HAM/TSP).

This clonotype was seen many times. The chain combines TRBV2 with TRBJ2-3; D not certain. The CDR3 spans 11 residues. Germline V CDR1 and CDR2: SNHLY, FYNNEI. With 8 bases removed from V and 4 bases from J, the gap between germline ends came to 7 bases. In DNA, the CDR3 is TGTGCCAGCTCGAGCGCAGATACGCAGTATTTT. This encodes CASSSADTQYF.

The chain uses TRBV29-1 and TRBJ1-4; D possibly corresponds to TRBD1 (6 bases). This CDR3 comprises 13 residues. Germline CDR1 SQVTM, CDR2 ANQGSEA. V shed 4 bases and J shed 3 bases, with 9 bases lying between them. In DNA form, the CDR3 reads TGCAGCGTTGCCGGGACACCTAATGAAAAACTGTTTTTT. Amino acid sequence: CSVAGTPNEKLFF.

With respect to this clonotype: A clone one base away is much larger, so this may be a read error. This chain links TRBV20-1 with TRBJ2-2; tentatively, D is TRBD1 or TRBD2 (5 bases each). The germline V gene encodes CDR1 DFQATT and CDR2 SNEGSKA (reference sequence). This CDR3 region has 13 residues. The V and J ends lost 8 bases and 5 bases respectively, with 15 bases between them. The CDR3 bases are TGCAGTACCCGGGACCGCCGAACCGGGGAGCTGTTTTTT. It is translated as CSTRDRRTGELFF.

This clonotype was found many times. The chain links TRBV5-1 to TRBJ2-1; TRBD1 is a possible D gene (5 bases). CDR1 is SGHRS and CDR2 is YFSETQ in the germline V gene. The V end lost 0 bases, the J end lost 5 bases, and 15 bases lay between the germline ends. The CDR3 extends over 16 amino acids. The CDR3 nucleotides read TGCGCCAGCAGCTTGGGACAGACAGTACTAAACAATGAGCAGTTCTTC. Protein: CASSLGQTVLNNEQFF.

This clonotype was found a few times. The chain joins TRBV20-1 to TRBJ1-2; 7 nucleotides align to TRBD1. The CDR3 has 13 residues. The V segment lost 5 bases and the J segment 0 bases; nucleotides outside the gene matches: 3. CDR1 and CDR2 from the germline V gene are DFQATT and SNEGSKA (reference sequence). CDR3 sequence: CSAWDSTNYGYTF. The CDR3 DNA is TGCAGTGCTTGGGACAGCACTAACTATGGCTACACCTTC.

There are many counts of this clonotype. The chain has TRBV7-9 and TRBJ2-7; TRBD2 agrees at 8 bases. Per germline, CDR1 SEHNR and CDR2 FQNEAQ (reference sequence). V was clipped by 5 bases and J by 3 bases; unmatched bases: 9. This CDR3 spans 15 amino acids. In nucleotides, the CDR3 is TGTGCCAGCAGCATTAGAGGCCGGGAGGGCTACGAGCAGTACTTC. Residues: CASSIRGREGYEQYF.

This clonotype appeared many times. This chain uses TRBV5-1 with TRBJ1-1; D remains unclear. This CDR3 region has 14 residues. Germline V CDR1 and CDR2: SGHRS, YFSETQ. V gave up 1 base and J gave up 0 bases, with 7 bases separating them. CDR3 sequence: CASSLMGMNTEAFF. CDR3 sequence (DNA): TGCGCCAGCAGCTTGATGGGGATGAACACTGAAGCTTTCTTT.

The table lists this clonotype with many counts. The V and J genes are TRBV5-1 and TRBJ2-1, with TRBD1 matching 9 bases. CDR3 length: 16 residues. The junction had 7 bases not matched to a gene; V was cut back by 4 bases and J by 2 bases. Germline V CDR1 and CDR2: SGHRS, YFSETQ. CDR3: CASSKRQGVPYNEQFF. CDR3 coding DNA: TGCGCCAGCAGCAAACGACAGGGGGTACCCTACAATGAGCAGTTCTTC.

This clonotype came up many times. The chain has TRBV10-3 and TRBJ2-5; 8 bases are shared with TRBD2. This CDR3 has 14 residues. J was trimmed by 5 bases and V by 6 bases; bases with no gene match: 8. CDR1 is ENHRY and CDR2 is SYGVKD in the germline V gene. The CDR3 reads CAISQGLGGETQYF. CDR3 bases: TGTGCCATCAGCCAGGGACTAGGGGGGGAGACCCAGTACTTC.

This clonotype was detected many times. The chain joins TRBV20-1 to TRBJ2-1; TRBD1 agrees at 7 bases. V was clipped by 0 bases and J by 6 bases; unmatched bases: 5. The CDR3 runs to 14 residues. Germline V gene sequence: CDR1 DFQATT, CDR2 SNEGSKA (reference sequence). The CDR3 bases are TGCAGTGCTAGAGATGGGAGACAGGGCAATGAGCAGTTCTTC. Its translation: CSARDGRQGNEQFF.

The table lists this clonotype with many counts. At one end, the junction sequence differs from germline, possibly due to a read error. The chain employs TRBV6-1 and TRBJ2-7; D remains ambiguous. This CDR3 contains 13 residues. Germline V lookup: CDR1 MNHNS, CDR2 SASEGT. Here the CDR3 reads CASSEASPRPRRF. The CDR3 coding sequence is TGTGCCAGCAGTGAAGCATCCCCCAGGCCACGTAGGTTC.

Ten or more counts support this clonotype. The V call is TRBV5-6, the J call TRBJ2-4; no reliable D call. The germline V gene has CDR1 SGHDT and CDR2 YYEEEE. CDR3 length equals 14 residues. V was pared by 5 bases and J by 0 bases, with 9 bases between. The CDR3 sequence: CASSTGLAKNIQYF. The DNA for the CDR3 is TGTGCCAGCAGTACCGGGCTAGCCAAAAACATTCAGTACTTC.

The sample holds many counts of this clonotype. This rearrangement joins TRBV5-1 to TRBJ2-2; possible D gene TRBD2, 6 bases. The CDR3 length is 14 residues. Germline CDR1 and CDR2: SGHRS and YFSETQ. V was trimmed by 1 base and J by 7 bases, leaving 11 bases between them. In nucleotides, the CDR3 is TGCGCCAGCAGCTTGTTATCCGGGAGCGGGGAGCTGTTTTTT. Translating it yields CASSLLSGSGELFF.

This clonotype occurred many times. V and J are TRBV6-6 and TRBJ1-6; TRBD1 matches 7 bases. The CDR3 totals 16 residues. Germline-derived CDR1 and CDR2 are MNHNY and SVGAGI (reference sequence). J was trimmed by 8 bases and V by 2 bases; bases with no gene match: 9. CDR3: CASSYATRQGDSPLHF. DNA of the CDR3: TGTGCCAGCAGTTACGCGACGCGTCAGGGGGATTCACCCCTCCACTTT.

This clonotype was counted many times. The J gene is TRBJ2-3, the V gene TRBV7-2; D call uncertain. V lost 4 bases, J lost 0 bases, and 11 bases lay in between. This CDR3 region has 15 residues. CDR1 is SGHTA, CDR2 FQGNSA, per germline. The CDR3 is CASSWTLTSTDTQYF. CDR3 nucleotides: TGTGCCAGCAGCTGGACCCTAACTAGCACAGATACGCAGTATTTT.

This clonotype was counted many times. The chain couples TRBV14 to TRBJ2-7; 11 nucleotides line up with TRBD1. The CDR3 sequence is 15 residues long. Germline lookup yields CDR1 SGHDN and CDR2 FVKESK. The junction had 6 bases not matched to a gene; V was cut back by 3 bases and J by 5 bases. CDR3 protein: CASSQTGQGADEQYF. CDR3 DNA sequence: TGTGCCAGCAGCCAGACAGGACAGGGGGCCGACGAGCAGTACTTC.

This clonotype occurred many times. This chain connects TRBV5-5 to TRBJ2-2, with unresolved D. Germline V CDR1 and CDR2: SGHKS, YYEKEE (reference sequence). This CDR3 comprises 14 residues. The V and J ends lost 0 bases and 3 bases respectively, with 6 bases between them. The CDR3 is CASSLDGYTGELFF. The DNA of the CDR3 is TGTGCCAGCAGCTTGGACGGTTACACCGGGGAGCTGTTTTTT.

In this sample, this clonotype turned up a few times. The V call is TRBV6-6, the J call TRBJ2-7, with 10 positions matching TRBD2. This CDR3 has 16 residues. Germline assignment: CDR1 MNHNY and CDR2 SVGAGI (reference sequence). Losses at the gene ends were 7 bases for V and 3 bases for J; bases not matched to a gene: 12. In nucleotides, the CDR3 is TGTGCCAGCACCCGGAGGGAGGGGACTAGCGACTACGAGCAGTACTTC. Its translation: CASTRREGTSDYEQYF.

This clonotype occurred many times. The chain carries TRBV7-9 and TRBJ1-4; D is unclear. The germline V and J ends were trimmed by 3 bases and 8 bases, with 19 bases remaining between them. This CDR3 contains 16 residues. CDR1 is SEHNR and CDR2 is FQNEAQ in the germline V gene (reference sequence). CDR3: CASSFVPGLTQEKLFF. DNA of the CDR3: TGTGCCAGCAGCTTTGTACCGGGCCTAACCCAAGAAAAACTGTTTTTT.

This clonotype was picked up many times. The chain carries TRBV9 and TRBJ2-6; the match to TRBD2 covers 7 bases. The CDR3 is 15 residues long. The V segment lost 6 bases and the J segment 2 bases; nucleotides outside the gene matches: 5. Germline-derived CDR1 and CDR2 are SGDLS and YYNGEE. CDR3 coding DNA: TGTGCCAGCATGGGGGGGGTGCCTGGGGCCAACGTCCTGACTTTC. It codes for CASMGGVPGANVLTF.

The CDR3 nucleotides are TGTGCCAGCAGTGAGTCAGGGAAGGGTCCTTACTATGAGCAGTTCTTC. This gives the protein CASSESGKGPYYEQFF. This chain connects TRBV28 to TRBJ2-1, with D possibly being TRBD1 (5 bases). CDR3 size: 16 residues. Germline CDR1 and CDR2: MDHEN and SYDVKM. V was cut by 5 bases and J by 8 bases, with 22 bases left in between.

V usage is TRBV4-1 and J usage is TRBJ2-7, with 8 bases fitting TRBD1. Per germline, CDR1 MGHRA and CDR2 YSYEKL. V dropped 5 bases and J dropped 3; count of bases not matched to a gene: 9. This CDR3 region has 15 residues. Written as DNA, the CDR3 is TGCGCCAGCAGCACCCGACAGGGGATAGGCTACGAGCAGTACTTC. Translated, it gives CASSTRQGIGYEQYF.

This chain uses TRBV5-1 with TRBJ2-1, with D unclear. The CDR3 consists of 16 residues. Between the trimmed V and J ends, which lost 2 bases and 0 bases, there was a span of 12 bases. Germline V lookup: CDR1 SGHRS, CDR2 YFSETQ. The CDR3 nucleotides read TGCGCCAGCAGCTTAGTGGCCGCCAGCTCCTACAATGAGCAGTTCTTC. Protein sequence: CASSLVAASSYNEQFF.

By share, this clonotype ranks as medium-sized. This chain uses TRBV6-5 with TRBJ2-1, with 7 bases aligning to TRBD2. Germline V gives CDR1 MNHEY, CDR2 SVGAGI. CDR3 size: 16 residues. V trimming: 7 bases; J trimming: 8 bases; junction bases outside the gene matches: 17. The CDR3 nucleotides are TGTGCCAGCACAATCATTGGGGCGGGAGAGGGGCATGAGCAGTTCTTC. Its protein is CASTIIGAGEGHEQFF.

This sequence joins TRBV20-1 and TRBJ2-5; TRBD1 is a possible D gene (6 bases). V was pared by 1 base and J by 1 base, with 13 bases between. This CDR3 has 15 residues. Germline assignment: CDR1 DFQATT and CDR2 SNEGSKA (reference sequence). Here the CDR3 DNA reads TGCAGTGCTAGAGCCCAGGGGACCTTCCAAGAGACCCAGTACTTC. Protein product: CSARAQGTFQETQYF.

A few counts support this clonotype. The V gene is TRBV5-1, the J gene TRBJ1-1, with a tentative D call TRBD1 (6 bases). The CDR3 contains 14 residues. The V end was cut by 2 bases, the J end by 1 base, with 9 bases between. Germline V gene lookup returns CDR1 SGHRS and CDR2 YFSETQ. CDR3: CASSFSGQNTEAFF. DNA of the CDR3: TGCGCCAGCAGCTTTTCGGGACAGAACACTGAAGCTTTCTTT.

In this sample, this clonotype turned up a few times. This chain uses TRBV18 with TRBJ1-5; TRBD1 aligns across 7 bases. Germline CDR1 KGHSH, CDR2 LQKENI. The junction had 10 bases not matched to a gene; V was cut back by 6 bases and J by 2 bases. The CDR3 loop spans 16 amino acids. The CDR3 loop is CASSPQPTGRNQPQHF. CDR3 bases: TGTGCCAGCTCGCCGCAGCCGACAGGGCGCAATCAGCCCCAGCATTTT. The full variable domain, in which reference TRBV18 and TRBJ1-5 provide the parts outside the CDR3, is NAGVMQNPRHLVRRRGQEARLRCSPMKGHSHVYWYRQLPEEGLKFMVYLQKENIIDESGMPKERFSAEFPKEGPSILRIQQVVRGDSAAYFCASSPQPTGRNQPQHFGDGTRLSIL.

This clonotype was detected ten times or more. This chain connects TRBV28 to TRBJ2-7; D uncertain. V was clipped by 5 bases and J by 4 bases, with 15 bases between them. CDR3 size: 14 residues. Germline V gene lookup returns CDR1 MDHEN and CDR2 SYDVKM. For the CDR3, the DNA is TGTGCCAGCAGTAGCTTATTCCCGGATTACGAGCAGTACTTC. Its translation is CASSSLFPDYEQYF.

This clonotype was counted at least ten times. The V and J genes are TRBV21-1 and TRBJ2-3. TRBV21-1 is noted as a pseudogene. The length of the CDR3 is 15 residues. The CDR3 spells CASSIRHLNWDTQYF. CDR3 in DNA: TGTGCCAGCAGCATCCGACATCTTAATTGGGATACGCAGTATTTT.